This T cell receptor (beta chain) was recovered during a study of shared clonotypes between healthy human individuals. Donors were Caucasian adults residing in Nashville, Tennessee, USA. The protocol was immunoSEQ multiplex PCR, while the TCRdb copy is restricted to in-frame clones and leaves out a portion. The sample records 800,000 to 1,200,000 clones, more than 75% being singletons. Regarding the study as a whole: Represented genetic and exposure-history diversity was restricted by having few donors. Between several donors, naive CD4 clonotypes were shared at a level of about 5%. Depth was large, yet rarefaction showed that sorted-subset sequencing was incomplete.

Germline V gene lookup returns CDR1 MDHEN and CDR2 SYDVKM. This CDR3 is built from 10 residues. Concerning this clone itself: Its matching antigen is unknown. Germline is not matched at one junction end, which may reflect a read error.

The sample was memory CD4+ T cells from PBMCs. Subset defined: CD45RA-negative fraction. This receptor was obtained from a man aged 18 to 29 in good health. Some clones in this sample may be carry-over from other donors' samples. This chain joins TRBV28 and TRBJ1-4; unclear D gene. The CDR3 DNA reads as TGTGCCAGCAGTTCGGGCAGAATGTCTTTT. Translating it yields CASSSGRMSF.